This T cell receptor beta chain is drawn from a study of CD8 T cells in Susac syndrome. Broader study findings: The study acknowledged a relatively small number of individuals in its TCR sequencing and HLA analysis. Susac syndrome CD4+ T cell repertoires showed no clonal expansion.

As regards this clonotype: No antigen is known for it.

CD8+ and CD4+ T cells from blood underwent TCR beta sequencing, which was carried out in a high-throughput format. Germline CDR1 LGHDT, CDR2 YNNKEL (reference sequence). Trimming took off 1 base at V and 3 bases at J, with 9 bases between the two ends. This CDR3 spans 14 amino acids. The RNA, about 0.45 to 1 ug, was put through reverse transcription using random hexamers. TCRdb passed the immunoSEQ multiplex PCR reads through MiXCR, listing each CDR3 protein once. Of a few hundred thousand distinct CDR3 sequences detected, 94% appear once; the ten largest clones hold 0.15%. The sample was CD4+ T cells from PBMCs. This chain connects TRBV3-1 to TRBJ1-1; TRBD1 is a possible D gene (5 bases). This clonotype originated in a human donor with Susac syndrome. CDR3 in amino acids: CASSQAGTHTEAFF. CDR3 DNA: TGTGCCAGCAGCCAAGCTGGGACGCACACTGAAGCTTTCTTT.